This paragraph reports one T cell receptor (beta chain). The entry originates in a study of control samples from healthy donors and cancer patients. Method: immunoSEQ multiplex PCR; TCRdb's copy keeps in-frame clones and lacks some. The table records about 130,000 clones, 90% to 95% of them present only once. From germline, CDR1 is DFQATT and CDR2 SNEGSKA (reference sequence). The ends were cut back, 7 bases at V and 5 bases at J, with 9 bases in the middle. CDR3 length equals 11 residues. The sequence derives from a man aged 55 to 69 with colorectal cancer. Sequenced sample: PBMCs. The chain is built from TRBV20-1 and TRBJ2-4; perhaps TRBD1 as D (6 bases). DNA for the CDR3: TGCAGTGTGTACAGGGAAAACATTCAGTACTTC. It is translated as CSVYRENIQYF.